One and the same sample provided the 18 T cell receptor beta chains below, sequenced in a study of T cell changes during pregnancy in multiple sclerosis. Profiled with immunoSEQ multiplex PCR; TCRdb holds only in-frame clones, not every one. The sample holds approximately 20,000 clones; about 89% are singletons and the top ten take about 7.5%. This material consisted of CD8+ T cells from peripheral blood mononuclear cells, taken in the second trimester of pregnancy. The receptors originated from a female donor in good health, enrolled as a control in a pregnancy study.

The rearrangement uses TRBV5-1 and TRBJ2-1; TRBD2 matches 13 bases. Trimming took 4 bases from V and 9 from J; bases not matched to a gene: 7. CDR3 length equals 15 residues. Germline loops: CDR1 SGHRS, CDR2 YFSETQ. CDR3 amino acids: CASSLRTSGGGEQFF. The CDR3 region has the DNA TGCGCCAGCAGCCTGCGGACTAGCGGGGGTGGTGAGCAGTTCTTC.

This chain joins TRBV6-1 and TRBJ1-2; D perhaps matches TRBD1 (5 bases). The length of the CDR3 is 12 residues. Trimming pared 3 bases from V and 5 bases from J, leaving 7 bases between. From germline, CDR1 is MNHNS and CDR2 SASEGT. The CDR3 DNA reads TGTGCCAGCAGTGAGGGGGGATATGGCTACACCTTC. This sequence encodes CASSEGGYGYTF.

Only one count was recorded for this clone. This chain uses TRBV27 with TRBJ1-5, with D possibly matching TRBD1 (6 bases). CDR1 is MNHEY and CDR2 is SMNVEV in the germline V gene (reference sequence). The V end was cut by 2 bases, the J end by 9 bases, with 14 bases between. The CDR3 extends over 14 amino acids. The CDR3: CASSLGGGGRPQHF. CDR3 DNA: TGTGCCAGCAGTTTAGGTGGGGGGGGCCGGCCCCAGCATTTT.

V gene TRBV7-9 combines with J gene TRBJ2-3, with D tentatively TRBD1 (5 bases). V lost 5 bases and J lost 2, with 14 bases in between. Germline V CDR1 and CDR2: SEHNR, FQNEAQ (reference sequence). The CDR3 consists of 15 residues. CDR3 in DNA: TGTGCCAGCAGCCTCAGGGAATCGTTCACAGATACGCAGTATTTT. As protein: CASSLRESFTDTQYF.

This sequence joins TRBV4-1 and TRBJ2-1; possibly TRBD1 for D (5 bases). The CDR3 is 15 amino acids. V shed 0 bases and J shed 6 bases, with 12 bases lying between them. Germline CDR1 reads MGHRA; CDR2 reads YSYEKL. CDR3 sequence: CASSQDKGIRNEQFF. CDR3 nucleotide sequence: TGCGCCAGCAGCCAAGATAAGGGGATTCGCAATGAGCAGTTCTTC.

This chain uses TRBV11-2 with TRBJ2-1; D gene unclear. The CDR3 is made up of 12 amino acids. The V gene lost 4 bases and the J gene lost 8 bases, with 9 bases spanning the gap. Germline values: CDR1 SGHAT, CDR2 FQNNGV. The CDR3 loop is CASSSPEDEQFF. The CDR3 coding sequence is TGTGCCAGCAGCTCGCCCGAGGATGAGCAGTTCTTC.

The chain uses TRBV9 and TRBJ2-1; D perhaps matches TRBD2 (5 bases). Germline V gene sequence: CDR1 SGDLS, CDR2 YYNGEE. This CDR3 comprises 17 residues. Deletions cut 0 bases from V and 0 bases from J, with 13 bases between. This CDR3 reads CASSVGSGLSSYNEQFF. The CDR3 region has the DNA TGTGCCAGCAGCGTAGGGAGCGGACTTAGCTCCTACAATGAGCAGTTCTTC.

The DNA for the CDR3 is TGTGCCAGCAGCTTGATGCTAGCGAGCACAGATACGCAGTATTTT. Its protein is CASSLMLASTDTQYF. The chain joins TRBV7-2 to TRBJ2-3, with D possibly matching TRBD2 (6 bases). With 3 bases removed from V and 0 bases from J, the gap between germline ends came to 10 bases. The CDR3 length is 15 residues. In germline, CDR1 is SGHTA, CDR2 FQGNSA.

The chain has TRBV5-1 and TRBJ2-1; 9 bases agree with TRBD2. The CDR3 contains 15 residues. V dropped 2 bases and J dropped 4; count of bases not matched to a gene: 4. Germline CDR1 reads SGHRS; CDR2 reads YFSETQ. The CDR3 DNA reads TGCGCCAGCAGCTTCTCTAGCGGGGATTACAATGAGCAGTTCTTC. It specifies CASSFSSGDYNEQFF.

The rearrangement uses TRBV5-4 and TRBJ1-2; D might be TRBD1 (5 bases). This CDR3 spans 13 amino acids. Deletions cut 4 bases from V and 2 bases from J, with 9 bases between. Germline-derived CDR1 and CDR2 are SGHNT and YYREEE (reference sequence). In nucleotides, the CDR3 is TGTGCCAGCAGCCTTGGGGGGAACTATGGCTACACCTTC. As protein: CASSLGGNYGYTF.

This chain uses TRBV5-1 with TRBJ2-2, with D possibly matching TRBD1 (6 bases). The CDR3 consists of 14 residues. Germline V gene lookup returns CDR1 SGHRS and CDR2 YFSETQ. Trimming took off 3 bases at V and 3 bases at J, with 9 bases between the two ends. DNA for the CDR3: TGCGCCAGCAGCTGGGACACCCACACCGGGGAGCTGTTTTTT. Protein: CASSWDTHTGELFF.

The genes are TRBV27 and TRBJ2-1, with 9 bases lining up with TRBD2. CDR3 length: 14 residues. Germline V CDR1 and CDR2: MNHEY, SMNVEV (reference sequence). J was trimmed by 9 bases and V by 5 bases; bases with no gene match: 8. The CDR3 region is CASSPGTSRGEQFF. CDR3 in DNA: TGTGCCAGCAGTCCGGGGACTAGCAGGGGTGAGCAGTTCTTC.

The chain combines TRBV15 with TRBJ2-1; D gene unclear. V dropped 3 bases and J dropped 4 bases, with 7 bases sitting between them. Germline-derived CDR1 and CDR2 are LNHNV and YYDKDF (reference sequence). The CDR3 has 13 amino acids. CDR3 loop: CATSSGRYNEQFF. CDR3 DNA sequence: TGTGCCACCAGCAGCGGTCGGTACAATGAGCAGTTCTTC.

The chain combines TRBV27 with TRBJ2-7, with TRBD1 matching 7 bases. This CDR3 has 13 amino acids. Germline-derived CDR1 and CDR2 are MNHEY and SMNVEV (reference sequence). Trimming removed 6 bases from V and 4 bases from J; junction bases left unmatched: 6. CDR3 protein: CASSPPTGYEQYF. DNA for the CDR3: TGTGCCAGCAGCCCACCGACAGGGTACGAGCAGTACTTC.

The chain recombines TRBV27 with TRBJ2-1; 7 bases match TRBD2. This CDR3 is 16 amino acids long. From germline, CDR1 is MNHEY and CDR2 SMNVEV (reference sequence). With 6 bases clipped from V and 3 bases from J, the junction kept 11 bases outside the gene matches. The CDR3 region is CASSLGAGSGYNEQFF. The CDR3 DNA reads TGTGCCAGCAGCTTAGGAGCGGGATCGGGCTACAATGAGCAGTTCTTC.

The V call is TRBV2, the J call TRBJ2-7; D gene uncertain. The CDR3 extends over 10 amino acids. Trimming took off 10 bases at V and 4 bases at J, with 8 bases between the two ends. CDR1 SNHLY and CDR2 FYNNEI come from the germline V gene. CDR3 region: CATVTYEQYF. CDR3 in DNA: TGTGCCACCGTGACTTACGAGCAGTACTTC. The full variable domain, rest sourced from reference TRBV2 and TRBJ2-7, is EPEVTQTPSHQVTQMGQEVILRCVPISNHLYFYWYRQILGQKVEFLVSFYNNEISEKSEIFDDQFSVERPDGSNFTLKIRSTKLEDSAMYFCATVTYEQYFGPGTRLTVT.

In its sample, this clone was seen once. V and J are TRBV12-2 and TRBJ2-7; TRBD1 reflects the table's D call only, with no check against the DNA. TRBV12-2 is a pseudogene locus. CDR3 size: 17 residues. This CDR3 is CASRLPILRDISYEQYF. The CDR3 DNA is TGTGCAAGTCGCTTGCCAATACTCCGGGACATCTCCTACGAGCAGTACTTC.

CDR3 in amino acids: CASSDWAGGYGYTF. DNA of the CDR3: TGTGCCAGCAGTGACTGGGCAGGGGGCTATGGCTACACCTTC. The V gene is TRBV2, the J gene TRBJ1-2; 7 nucleotides line up with TRBD1. Germline V CDR1 and CDR2: SNHLY, FYNNEI. The ends lost 3 bases at V and 4 bases at J; junction bases unmatched: 5. The CDR3 is 14 residues long.